These 26 T cell receptor beta chains were all obtained from the same sample, sequenced in a study of T cells in localized non-small cell lung cancer. Method: immunoSEQ multiplex PCR; TCRdb's copy keeps in-frame clones and lacks some. The profile shows tens of thousands of clones, roughly nine tenths of them singletons. The sequencing here drew on peripheral blood, taken before any cancer treatment. These receptors all come from an older female donor with stage I lung adenocarcinoma.

The J gene is TRBJ2-7, the V gene TRBV7-2; D possibly corresponds to TRBD1 (6 bases). The V gene's germline CDR1 is SGHTA and CDR2 FQGNSA. The V end lost 1 base, the J end lost 5 bases, and 12 bases lay between the germline ends. CDR3 length equals 14 residues. The CDR3 reads CASSLEGRGHEQYF. The CDR3 DNA is TGTGCCAGCAGCTTAGAAGGCAGGGGCCACGAGCAGTACTTC.

This clone was detected only a few times. V usage is TRBV9 and J usage is TRBJ2-2; 9 positions agree with TRBD2. CDR1 and CDR2 (germline): SGDLS, YYNGEE. This CDR3 has 17 residues. The V gene end was trimmed by 7 bases and the J gene end by 4 bases; junction bases not matched to a gene: 14. The chain's CDR3 is CASSHRGGRAVTGELFF. The CDR3 DNA sequence: TGTGCCAGCTCCCACAGGGGCGGGAGGGCGGTCACCGGGGAGCTGTTTTTT.

In this sample, this clone turned up a few times. The genes are TRBV7-3 and TRBJ2-3; 8 nucleotides agree with TRBD2. Germline assignment: CDR1 SGHTA and CDR2 FQGTGA. With 2 bases clipped from V and 2 bases from J, the junction kept 3 bases outside the gene matches. The CDR3 runs 15 residues. CDR3 nucleotides: TGTGCCAGCAGCTTACAGCGGGGGCACACAGATACGCAGTATTTT. Translation: CASSLQRGHTDTQYF. The full variable domain, completed using reference TRBV7-3 and TRBJ2-3, is GAGVSQTPSNKVTEKGKYVELRCDPISGHTALYWYRQSLGQGPEFLIYFQGTGAADDSGLPNDRFFAVRPEGSVSTLKIQRTERGDSAVYLCASSLQRGHTDTQYFGPGTRLTVL.

The V and J genes are TRBV12-5 and TRBJ1-2, with 8 positions matching TRBD1. Trimming took 1 base from V and 2 from J; bases not matched to a gene: 3. Germline CDR1 is LGHNT and CDR2 is FRNRAP. The length of the CDR3 is 15 residues. The CDR3 coding sequence is TGTGCTAGTGGTTTGGGAAGACAGGGGAACTATGGCTACACCTTC. This encodes CASGLGRQGNYGYTF.

The gene calls are TRBV5-5 and TRBJ2-6; possible D gene TRBD2, 6 bases. V was shortened by 0 bases and J by 0 bases, with 7 bases between the two germline ends. The CDR3 loop spans 16 amino acids. The germline CDR1 and CDR2 sequences are SGHKS and YYEKEE (reference sequence). CDR3: CASSLETSSGANVLTF. CDR3 DNA: TGTGCCAGCAGCTTGGAGACTAGCTCTGGGGCCAACGTCCTGACTTTC.

V and J are TRBV7-9 and TRBJ1-1; 11 bases map to TRBD1. The CDR3 sequence is 18 residues long. CDR1 SEHNR and CDR2 FQNEAQ come from the germline V gene (reference sequence). V was pared by 5 bases and J by 7 bases, with 18 bases of the junction left unmatched. CDR3 coding DNA: TGTGCCAGCAGCCCCTACGGACAGGGGGCTTTGGGGTTGGGTGAAGCTTTCTTT. This codes for CASSPYGQGALGLGEAFF.

The rearrangement links TRBV7-2 to TRBJ2-3, with D possibly TRBD2 on 6 matching bases. Germline lookup yields CDR1 SGHTA and CDR2 FQGNSA. Trimming shortened V by 5 bases and J by 3 bases, and 12 bases separated the two germline ends. The CDR3 has 14 amino acids. The CDR3 loop reads CASSLRLVTDTQYF. The CDR3, as DNA: TGTGCCAGCAGCCTACGACTAGTTACAGATACGCAGTATTTT. Complete variable domain (other parts from reference TRBV7-2 and TRBJ2-3): GAGVSQSPSNKVTEKGKDVELRCDPISGHTALYWYRQSLGQGLEFLIYFQGNSAPDKSGLPSDRFSAERTGGSVSTLTIQRTQQEDSAVYLCASSLRLVTDTQYFGPGTRLTVL.

CDR3 DNA: TGCGCCAGCAGCTACAATCCCGGGGCAAACTATGGCTACACCTTC. Translated: CASSYNPGANYGYTF. The V and J genes are TRBV10-2 and TRBJ1-2; perhaps TRBD1 as D (5 bases). With 6 bases removed from V and 2 bases from J, the gap between germline ends came to 16 bases. Germline values: CDR1 WSHSY, CDR2 SAAADI. The CDR3 totals 15 residues.

This clone occurred once. This chain connects TRBV5-6 to TRBJ2-2, with D perhaps TRBD1 or TRBD2 (5 bases each). Trimming cost V 3 bases and J 6 bases, with 12 bases left between them. There are 14 residues in the CDR3. Germline assignment: CDR1 SGHDT and CDR2 YYEEEE. CDR3 region: CASSWGLRAGELFF. DNA for the CDR3: TGTGCCAGCAGCTGGGGGTTGCGTGCCGGGGAGCTGTTTTTT.

The V call is TRBV7-2, the J call TRBJ2-4; possible D gene TRBD2, 6 bases. With 2 bases removed from V and 7 bases from J, the gap between germline ends came to 24 bases. This CDR3 is built from 18 residues. Germline V CDR1 and CDR2: SGHTA, FQGNSA. CDR3 sequence: CASSLMAGPRVGANIQYF. The CDR3 DNA is TGTGCCAGCAGCTTAATGGCGGGACCGAGGGTAGGCGCGAACATTCAGTACTTC. Drawing the rest from reference TRBV7-2 and TRBJ2-4, the complete variable domain is GAGVSQSPSNKVTEKGKDVELRCDPISGHTALYWYRQSLGQGLEFLIYFQGNSAPDKSGLPSDRFSAERTGGSVSTLTIQRTQQEDSAVYLCASSLMAGPRVGANIQYFGAGTRLSVL.

The gene calls are TRBV6-1 and TRBJ2-3, with 7 bases that match TRBD2. This CDR3 spans 14 amino acids. Germline lookup yields CDR1 MNHNS and CDR2 SASEGT. V was pared by 7 bases and J by 4 bases, with 8 bases of the junction left unmatched. In nucleotides, the CDR3 is TGTGCCAGCACGGGGCTAGCGGATTCAGATACGCAGTATTTT. Its translation: CASTGLADSDTQYF.

This chain connects TRBV5-1 to TRBJ2-3; D remains ambiguous. CDR3 length equals 14 residues. The germline V and J ends were trimmed by 4 bases and 5 bases, with 14 bases remaining between them. In germline, CDR1 is SGHRS, CDR2 YFSETQ. The chain's CDR3 is CASSARNWEDTQYF. The DNA of the CDR3 is TGCGCCAGCAGCGCCCGGAATTGGGAAGATACGCAGTATTTT.

This clone was seen once. This chain joins TRBV4-2 and TRBJ2-1; D gene ambiguous. The CDR3 has 12 residues. Trimming took 1 base from V and 3 from J, leaving 1 base between them. CDR1 LGHNA and CDR2 YNFKEQ come from the germline V gene. CDR3 nucleotides: TGTGCCAGCAGCCAAGGCTACAATGAGCAGTTCTTC. Its translation is CASSQGYNEQFF.

This rearrangement joins TRBV7-2 to TRBJ1-2; no clear D gene. V was cut by 5 bases and J by 2 bases, with 9 bases left in between. Germline values: CDR1 SGHTA, CDR2 FQGNSA. The CDR3 contains 13 residues. DNA of the CDR3: TGTGCCAGCAGCCCAGAGCCGAACTATGGCTACACCTTC. It is translated as CASSPEPNYGYTF.

This chain connects TRBV27 to TRBJ2-1; 8 nucleotides align to TRBD2. The V segment lost 3 bases and the J segment 9 bases; nucleotides outside the gene matches: 13. The CDR3 has 16 amino acids. The V gene's germline CDR1 is MNHEY and CDR2 SMNVEV (reference sequence). CDR3 sequence (DNA): TGTGCCAGCAGTTTCATTACGGGACTAGAAGTCCCTGAGCAGTTCTTC. Its translation: CASSFITGLEVPEQFF.

This sequence joins TRBV5-1 and TRBJ2-5; D not resolved. The germline gives CDR1 SGHRS, CDR2 YFSETQ. The CDR3 totals 11 residues. The germline V and J ends were trimmed by 4 bases and 1 base, with 2 bases remaining between them. This CDR3 is CASSVQETQYF. DNA of the CDR3: TGCGCCAGCAGCGTCCAAGAGACCCAGTACTTC.

The gene calls are TRBV19 and TRBJ2-1; D might be TRBD1 (5 bases). The length of the CDR3 is 16 residues. Trimming stripped 3 bases from V and 12 bases from J, with 24 bases between. CDR1 and CDR2 from the germline V gene are LNHDA and SQIVND (reference sequence). DNA for the CDR3: TGTGCCAGTAGTATTGCAGGGCCTTCGAAGATTCCTGGGCAGTTCTTC. As protein: CASSIAGPSKIPGQFF.

The chain uses TRBV7-8 and TRBJ2-6, with D hard to call. The CDR3 length is 15 residues. Trimming left V 5 bases short and J 0 bases short, with 8 bases between. The germline gives CDR1 SGHVS, CDR2 FQNEAQ. The chain's CDR3 is CASSRRFSGANVLTF. CDR3 in DNA: TGTGCCAGCAGCAGACGGTTCTCTGGGGCCAACGTCCTGACTTTC.

The chain employs TRBV7-2 and TRBJ1-1; tentatively, D is TRBD1 (5 bases). The V end was cut by 7 bases, the J end by 3 bases, with 12 bases between. This CDR3 has 13 amino acids. Germline V lookup: CDR1 SGHTA, CDR2 FQGNSA. CDR3: CASNRQMDTEAFF. The DNA of the CDR3 is TGTGCCAGCAACCGACAGATGGACACTGAAGCTTTCTTT.

J is TRBJ1-2 and V is TRBV5-4, with 7 positions matching TRBD1. J was trimmed by 1 base and V by 4 bases; bases with no gene match: 10. Germline V gives CDR1 SGHNT, CDR2 YYREEE (reference sequence). CDR3 length: 16 residues. DNA of the CDR3: TGTGCCAGCAGCGTGGATCCGGGACAGAATAACTATGGCTACACCTTC. Translation: CASSVDPGQNNYGYTF.

The chain recombines TRBV28 with TRBJ2-3, with unresolved D. Germline-derived CDR1 and CDR2 are MDHEN and SYDVKM. The CDR3 covers 14 residues. V was shortened by 6 bases and J by 2 bases, with 12 bases between the two germline ends. DNA of the CDR3: TGTGCCAGCAGCCCCTACGGGCACACAGATACGCAGTATTTT. This encodes CASSPYGHTDTQYF. The full variable domain, with the rest looked up from reference TRBV28 and TRBJ2-3, is DVKVTQSSRYLVKRTGEKVFLECVQDMDHENMFWYRQDPGLGLRLIYFSYDVKMKEKGDIPEGYSVSREKKERFSLILESASTNQTSMYLCASSPYGHTDTQYFGPGTRLTVL.

In regard to this clone: Other DNA sequences within the sample encode an identical CDR3. CDR3 loop: CASSLGLAGDTDTQYF. For the CDR3, the DNA is TGTGCCAGTAGTCTGGGACTAGCGGGAGATACAGATACGCAGTATTTT. The chain links TRBV19 to TRBJ2-3; 14 bases are a match to TRBD2. Germline V gives CDR1 LNHDA, CDR2 SQIVND (reference sequence). The CDR3 contains 16 residues. With 5 bases clipped from V and 3 bases from J, the junction kept 4 bases outside the gene matches.

The chain links TRBV19 to TRBJ2-7; a weak D match, TRBD2 (5 bases). Trimming removed 5 bases at V and 4 bases at J, with 9 bases between. Germline V gene sequence: CDR1 LNHDA, CDR2 SQIVND (reference sequence). This CDR3 contains 12 residues. Here the CDR3 reads CASSPEGYEQYF. Here the CDR3 DNA reads TGTGCCAGTAGTCCAGAGGGATACGAGCAGTACTTC.

The genes are TRBV27 and TRBJ2-7; D call uncertain. The CDR3 has 14 residues. Germline assignment: CDR1 MNHEY and CDR2 SMNVEV (reference sequence). The V and J ends lost 2 bases and 1 base respectively, with 9 bases between them. The CDR3 sequence is CASSLGVASYEQYF. CDR3 DNA sequence: TGTGCCAGCAGTTTAGGGGTAGCATCCTACGAGCAGTACTTC.

The rearrangement uses TRBV28 and TRBJ1-1, with no clear D. Germline V gene lookup returns CDR1 MDHEN and CDR2 SYDVKM. The CDR3 runs to 12 residues. V shed 1 base and J shed 5 bases, with 5 bases lying between them. CDR3 nucleotides: TGTGCCAGCAGTTTATTAGCAACTGAAGCTTTCTTT. Encoded protein: CASSLLATEAFF. The whole variable domain, remainder taken from reference TRBV28 and TRBJ1-1, is DVKVTQSSRYLVKRTGEKVFLECVQDMDHENMFWYRQDPGLGLRLIYFSYDVKMKEKGDIPEGYSVSREKKERFSLILESASTNQTSMYLCASSLLATEAFFGQGTRLTVV.

V gene TRBV11-3 combines with J gene TRBJ2-7; 7 nucleotides agree with TRBD1. J gave up 0 bases and V 4 bases, and 3 bases lay outside the gene matches. Looked up from germline, CDR1 is SGHNT and CDR2 is YENEEA. The CDR3 runs to 14 residues. The CDR3 DNA follows: TGTGCCAGCAGCTACAGGGGTCCCTCCTACGAGCAGTACTTC. Protein product: CASSYRGPSYEQYF.